This TCR delta chain was recovered during a study of gammadelta T cells in human blood. Study-wide results and caveats: Polyclonal expansion of innate γδ T cells after birth appeared microbially driven.

From germline, CDR1 is GEAIGNYY and CDR2 EKD. Trimming removed 0 bases from V and 0 bases from J, with 8 bases in between. This CDR3 spans 17 amino acids. TCRdb reprocessed the RT-PCR reads using CATT. Of over 1,500 delta-chain clones listed, roughly 2.7% are singletons. For this clone: Antigen specificity is unknown. The same CDR3 can be traced to other DNA sequences in this sample.

The receptor comes from a human fetus. The sequencing sample was made of Vgamma9Vdelta2 gamma-delta T cells from fetal blood. The rearrangement links TRDV2 to TRDJ3, with D possibly matching TRDD3 (5 bases). The DNA of the CDR3 is TGTGCCTGTGACACCGTGGGGAGCTCCTGGGACACCCGACAGATGTTTTTC. Encoded protein: CACDTVGSSWDTRQMFF.